The clone carrying this T cell receptor beta chain was detected a few times. The antigen is not known. This sample was included in a study of T cells in Graves' hyperthyroidism and ophthalmopathy. With V trimmed by 6 bases and J by 2 bases, 12 bases remained unmatched. The V gene's germline CDR1 is DFQATT and CDR2 SNEGSKA (reference sequence). This CDR3 comprises 15 residues. Amplification of TCR beta CDR3 regions used RNA as the template. Initially, a first-round RT-PCR of the TCR CDR3 employed the HTBI primer set. TCRdb redid the calling of the multiplex PCR reads with MiXCR, one entry per CDR3 protein. The sample contains hundreds of thousands of distinct CDR3 sequences, around 21% of which appear only once. Study-level findings and limits: Blood also held most thyroid clonotypes expanded beyond 0.001. Using 13 V-J features, a model discriminated ophthalmopathy from stable hyperthyroidism.

This sequence originates from a man aged 30 to 39 with Graves' ophthalmopathy. The chain joins TRBV20-1 to TRBJ2-7, with TRBD1 identical over 8 bases. The sequenced material came from blood. CDR3 amino acids: CSAPSATGVTYEQYF. CDR3 in DNA: TGCAGTGCCCCATCGGCGACAGGGGTTACCTACGAGCAGTACTTC.